The rows below give T cell receptor beta chains drawn from one sample of a study of Ad26.COV2.S vaccination and SARS-CoV-2 variants. Repertoires were generated with immunoSEQ multiplex PCR, while TCRdb's copy carries only in-frame clones and drops some. Of almost 400,000 clones listed, over 75% were seen once; the top ten hold about 2%. The sequencing used peripheral blood, collected in a trial of Ad26.COV2.S vaccine versus placebo. These receptors all come from a person aged 18 to 59 who received the Ad26.COV2.S COVID-19 vaccine or a placebo. Each CDR3 is given with its conserved first and last residue. The D gene is left open where the match is weak. Clone size is stated in some rows and not others, as once, few, many or a class when expanded.

D | J | V | size | CDR3 | DNA
. | TRBJ1-3 | TRBV30 | . | CAWSPLGNSGNTIYF | TGTGCCTGGAGCCCCCTCGGAAACTCTGGAAACACCATATATTTT
. | TRBJ1-4 | TRBV6-5 | . | CASRRGAGGEKLFF | TGTGCCAGCCGGCGCGGGGCAGGAGGTGAAAAACTGTTTTTT
. | TRBJ2-7 | TRBV9 | . | CASSVAGSPYEQYF | TGTGCCAGCAGCGTAGCGGGATCCCCCTACGAGCAGTACTTC
. | TRBJ2-7 | TRBV11-2 | . | CASSLRPNSYEQYF | TGTGCCAGCAGCTTAAGACCCAACTCCTACGAGCAGTACTTC
. | TRBJ1-5 | TRBV7-6 | . | CASSLEANQPQHF | TGTGCCAGCAGCTTAGAGGCGAATCAGCCCCAGCATTTT
TRBD1 | TRBJ2-1 | TRBV7-2 | once | CASSLAPSTDRGDEQFF | TGTGCCAGCAGCTTAGCCCCCTCTACGGACAGGGGCGATGAGCAGTTCTTC
. | TRBJ1-2 | TRBV29-1 | . | CSDSPYGYTF | TGCAGCGACAGCCCCTATGGCTACACCTTC
. | TRBJ2-1 | TRBV3-1/TRBV3-2 | . | CASSQSTSHFNNEQFF | TGTGCCAGCAGCCAGTCGACATCCCACTTTAACAATGAGCAGTTCTTC
. | TRBJ2-1 | TRBV24-1 | . | CATSDPDVTTNEQFF | TGTGCCACCAGTGATCCGGACGTAACGACCAATGAGCAGTTCTTC
. | TRBJ2-1 | TRBV24-1 | . | CATRKTGDSYNEQFF | TGTGCCACCAGAAAAACAGGTGATTCCTACAATGAGCAGTTCTTC
TRBD1 | TRBJ2-1 | TRBV29-1 | . | CSVGVGGAAYNEQFF | TGCAGCGTTGGGGTAGGGGGCGCGGCCTACAATGAGCAGTTCTTC
TRBD2 | TRBJ2-5 | TRBV19 | . | CASSQTSDRSETQYF | TGTGCCAGCTCACAAACTAGCGACAGAAGTGAGACCCAGTACTTC
. | TRBJ2-7 | TRBV7-8 | . | CASSLDSSYEQYF | TGTGCCAGCAGCTTAGACTCCTCCTACGAGCAGTACTTC
. | TRBJ1-6 | TRBV3-1/TRBV3-2 | . | CASSQEPLPLHF | TGTGCCAGCAGCCAAGAACCATTACCCCTCCACTTT
. | TRBJ2-1 | TRBV7-9 | . | CASSLGGDEQFF | TGTGCCAGCAGTCTGGGGGGCGATGAGCAGTTCTTC
TRBD2 | TRBJ2-1 | TRBV10-3 | . | CAISGLAGASEQFF | TGTGCCATCTCCGGACTAGCGGGAGCCAGTGAGCAGTTCTTC
. | TRBJ2-7 | TRBV7-2 | few | CASSLAEYTTYEQYF | TGTGCCAGCAGCTTAGCAGAATACACGACCTACGAGCAGTACTTC
. | TRBJ1-6 | TRBV5-8 | . | CASSPSPAGTRGRSPLHF | TGTGCCAGCAGCCCTTCTCCCGCCGGGACCCGAGGCCGTTCACCCCTCCACTTT
. | TRBJ2-6 | TRBV18 | . | CASSGDPRNVLTF | TGTGCCAGCTCAGGGGATCCCCGAAACGTCCTGACTTTC
TRBD1 | TRBJ1-2 | TRBV24-1 | . | CATSAGGRGYTF | TGTGCCACCAGTGCAGGGGGAAGGGGCTACACCTTC
. | TRBJ2-5 | TRBV5-4 | . | CASSPQPGSQETQYF | TGTGCCAGCTCTCCACAGCCCGGTTCACAAGAGACCCAGTACTTC
. | TRBJ2-7 | TRBV7-7 | . | CASSLAEGLAYEQYF | TGTGCCAGCAGCTTAGCGGAGGGGCTGGCCTACGAGCAGTACTTC
TRBD2 | TRBJ2-5 | TRBV7-2 | once | CASSSVPGLAGDQYF | TGTGCCAGCAGCTCCGTCCCGGGACTAGCGGGGGACCAGTACTTC
. | TRBJ1-6 | TRBV18 | few | CASSPLDQNNSPLHF | TGTGCCAGCTCACCACTAGACCAAAATAATTCACCCCTCCACTTT
. | TRBJ2-7 | TRBV5-4 | . | CASSLEGSVEQYF | TGTGCCAGCAGCTTGGAGGGCTCCGTAGAGCAGTACTTC
. | TRBJ1-1 | TRBV19 | once | CASKGPENTEAFF | TGTGCCAGTAAGGGGCCGGAAAACACTGAAGCTTTCTTT
TRBD2 | TRBJ2-7 | TRBV19 | . | CASSMSASGSIPYEQYF | TGTGCCAGTAGTATGTCAGCTAGCGGGAGCATACCCTACGAGCAGTACTTC
. | TRBJ1-1 | TRBV27 | . | CASSFGGRGTEAFF | TGTGCCAGCAGTTTCGGGGGGAGGGGGACTGAAGCTTTCTTT
TRBD1 | TRBJ2-5 | TRBV5-4 | once | CASSLTGTAQETQYF | TGTGCCAGCAGCCTGACCGGGACAGCTCAAGAGACCCAGTACTTC